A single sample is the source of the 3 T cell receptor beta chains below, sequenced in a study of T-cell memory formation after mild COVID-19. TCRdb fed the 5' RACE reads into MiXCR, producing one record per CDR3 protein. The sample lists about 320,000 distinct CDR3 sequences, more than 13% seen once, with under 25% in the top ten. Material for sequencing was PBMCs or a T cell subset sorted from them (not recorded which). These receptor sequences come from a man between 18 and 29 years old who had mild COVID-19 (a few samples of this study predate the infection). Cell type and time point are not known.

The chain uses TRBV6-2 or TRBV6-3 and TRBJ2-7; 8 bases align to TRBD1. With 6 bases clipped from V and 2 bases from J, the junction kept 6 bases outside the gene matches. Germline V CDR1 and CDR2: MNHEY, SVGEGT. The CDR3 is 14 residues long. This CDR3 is CASSPIQGAYEQYF. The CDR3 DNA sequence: TGTGCCAGCAGCCCGATACAGGGGGCCTACGAGCAGTACTTC.

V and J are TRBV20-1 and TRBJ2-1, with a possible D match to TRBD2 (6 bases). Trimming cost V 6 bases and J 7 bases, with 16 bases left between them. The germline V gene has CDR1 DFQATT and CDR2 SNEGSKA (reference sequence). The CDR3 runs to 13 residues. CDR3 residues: CSAWASDINEQFF. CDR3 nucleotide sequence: TGCAGTGCCTGGGCTAGCGATATTAATGAGCAGTTCTTC.

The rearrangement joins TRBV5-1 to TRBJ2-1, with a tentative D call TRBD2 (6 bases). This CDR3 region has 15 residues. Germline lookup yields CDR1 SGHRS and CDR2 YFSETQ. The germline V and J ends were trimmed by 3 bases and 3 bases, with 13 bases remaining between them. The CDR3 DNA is TGCGCCAGCAGCTCAGACCCCGGGGGCTACAATGAGCAGTTCTTC. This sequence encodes CASSSDPGGYNEQFF. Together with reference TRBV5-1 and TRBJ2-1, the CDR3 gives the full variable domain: KAGVTQTPRYLIKTRGQQVTLSCSPISGHRSVSWYQQTPGQGLQFLFEYFSETQRNKGNFPGRFSGRQFSNSRSEMNVSTLELGDSALYLCASSSDPGGYNEQFFGPGTRLTVL.